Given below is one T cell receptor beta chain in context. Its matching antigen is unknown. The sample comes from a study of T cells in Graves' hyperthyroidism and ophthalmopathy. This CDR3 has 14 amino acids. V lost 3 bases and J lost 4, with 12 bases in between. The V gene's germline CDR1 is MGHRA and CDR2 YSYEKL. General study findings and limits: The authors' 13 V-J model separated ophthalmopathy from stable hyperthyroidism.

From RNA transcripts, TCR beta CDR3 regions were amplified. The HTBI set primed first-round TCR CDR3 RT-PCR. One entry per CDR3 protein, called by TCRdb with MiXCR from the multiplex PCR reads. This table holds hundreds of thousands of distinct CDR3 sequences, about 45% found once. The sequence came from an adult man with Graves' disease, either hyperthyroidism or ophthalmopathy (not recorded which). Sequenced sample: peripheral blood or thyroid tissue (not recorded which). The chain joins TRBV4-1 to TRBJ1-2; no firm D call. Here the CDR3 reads CASSQAAGTYGYTF. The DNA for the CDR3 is TGCGCCAGCAGCCAGGCCGCGGGTACCTATGGCTACACCTTC.